The 12 T cell receptor beta chains below come from one sample, sequenced in a study of low-dose radiotherapy and immunotherapy resistance in tumors. TRAV- and TRBV-specific primers, spanning alpha and beta chains, primed first-strand cDNA. Over roughly 19 PCR cycles, TCRs were amplified from a constant-region primer and V-primer adapter. From the reads, TCRdb called clonotypes with MiXCR, one entry per CDR3 protein. The profile shows 31,000 or so distinct CDR3 sequences, approximately 49% of them singletons. Time point of the sample: after trial treatment. Treatment in this sample: LDRT plus nivolumab, ipilimumab, low-dose cyclophosphamide and aspirin (RACIN trial). This sample comprised PBMCs, obtained after low-dose radiotherapy plus immunotherapy. The receptors come from a male donor with gallbladder cancer.

The CDR3 nucleotides are TGTGCCAGCAGCCAAGATCGAGACACCGGACTAGCGGGCCCTTGGGAGACCCAGTACTTC. Encoded protein: CASSQDRDTGLAGPWETQYF. V gene TRBV14 combines with J gene TRBJ2-5; TRBD2 matches at 11 bases. This CDR3 spans 20 amino acids. J lost 5 bases, V lost 0 bases, and 17 bases had no gene match. Germline V gives CDR1 SGHDN, CDR2 FVKESK.

This chain joins TRBV11-2 and TRBJ2-7; 9 bases match TRBD1. The CDR3 extends over 13 amino acids. The germline V gene encodes CDR1 SGHAT and CDR2 FQNNGV. V lost 5 bases, J lost 7 bases, and 6 bases stayed unmatched. The CDR3 reads CASSPPGQGEQYF. The CDR3 nucleotides read TGTGCCAGCAGCCCGCCCGGACAGGGGGAGCAGTACTTC. Variable domain in full (rest from reference TRBV11-2 and TRBJ2-7): EAGVAQSPRYKIIEKRQSVAFWCNPISGHATLYWYQQILGQGPKLLIQFQNNGVVDDSQLPKDRFSAERLKGVDSTLKIQPAKLEDSAVYLCASSPPGQGEQYFGPGTRLTVT.

This clonotype was picked up many times. The J gene is TRBJ1-2, the V gene TRBV6-2 or TRBV6-3; D gene unclear. The CDR3 is made up of 15 amino acids. Trimming took 6 bases from V and 2 from J, leaving 16 bases between them. The V gene's germline CDR1 is MNHEY and CDR2 SVGEGT. The CDR3 here is CASSPRTDLNYGYTF. CDR3 DNA: TGTGCCAGCAGCCCAAGGACGGACTTGAACTATGGCTACACCTTC.

This clonotype qualifies as medium-sized (0.01 to 0.1%). CDR3 loop: CASSPAGTAFRQETQYF. CDR3 nucleotide sequence: TGTGCCAGCAGCCCAGCCGGGACAGCCTTTCGGCAAGAGACCCAGTACTTC. This sequence joins TRBV7-9 and TRBJ2-5; 7 bases agree with TRBD1. The CDR3 is 17 residues long. Per the germline V gene, CDR1 is SEHNR and CDR2 is FQNEAQ (reference sequence). Losses at the gene ends were 5 bases for V and 2 bases for J; bases not matched to a gene: 14.

This clonotype was counted many times. This sequence joins TRBV27 and TRBJ2-3; the D is unclear. Germline assignment: CDR1 MNHEY and CDR2 SMNVEV (reference sequence). CDR3 length: 15 amino acids. Trimming took off 3 bases at V and 1 base at J, with 11 bases between the two ends. The CDR3 bases are TGTGCCAGCAGTTTTAAAGGGTTAGGCACAGATACGCAGTATTTT. Its protein product is CASSFKGLGTDTQYF.

The rearrangement uses TRBV7-8 and TRBJ2-3; perhaps TRBD1 as D (5 bases). The ends were cut back, 4 bases at V and 0 bases at J, with 14 bases in the middle. CDR1 SGHVS and CDR2 FQNEAQ come from the germline V gene. This CDR3 spans 16 amino acids. Here the CDR3 reads CASSSHRFSSTDTQYF. In DNA, the CDR3 is TGTGCCAGCAGCTCACACAGGTTCTCTAGCACAGATACGCAGTATTTT.

In the case of this clonotype: A far larger clone lies a single base away; this is likely a read error. This rearrangement joins TRBV24-1 to TRBJ2-1; maybe TRBD2 (6 bases). Per the germline V gene, CDR1 is KGHDR and CDR2 is SFDVKD. This CDR3 is 15 amino acids long. Trimming left V 4 bases short and J 4 bases short, with 13 bases between. The CDR3 spells CATSEMGEAYNEQFF. The DNA for the CDR3 is TGTGCCACCAGTGAAATGGGGGAGGCTTACAATGAGCAGTTCTTC.

The V gene is TRBV5-1, the J gene TRBJ2-7, with TRBD1 identical over 7 bases. Trimming at V came to 3 bases and at J to 0 bases, leaving 3 bases not matched to a gene. This CDR3 comprises 14 residues. CDR1 and CDR2 from the germline V gene are SGHRS and YFSETQ. The CDR3 reads CASSYGTDSYEQYF. The CDR3 DNA sequence: TGCGCCAGCAGCTACGGGACAGACTCCTACGAGCAGTACTTC.

In its sample, this clonotype is medium-sized (0.01 to 0.1%). CDR3 amino acids: CASSQAASSYEQYF. Written as DNA, the CDR3 is TGTGCCAGCAGCCAAGCAGCCTCCTCCTACGAGCAGTACTTC. The gene calls are TRBV3-1 and TRBJ2-7; D gene uncertain. The CDR3 spans 14 residues. Trimming cost V 1 base and J 0 bases, with 7 bases left between them. CDR1 LGHDT and CDR2 YNNKEL come from the germline V gene (reference sequence).

This clonotype came up once. The CDR3 loop is CASSPLAGVRNNEQFF. The CDR3 region has the DNA TGTGCCAGCAGTCCACTAGCGGGAGTAAGGAACAATGAGCAGTTCTTC. The chain couples TRBV6-1 to TRBJ2-1; 11 bases are shared with TRBD2. This CDR3 is 16 amino acids long. V lost 5 bases to trimming and J lost 5 bases; unmatched junction nucleotides: 8. The germline CDR1 and CDR2 sequences are MNHNS and SASEGT.

In this sample, this clonotype turned up many times. The rearrangement links TRBV30 to TRBJ1-1; perhaps TRBD1 as D (5 bases). Trimming pared 4 bases from V and 6 bases from J, leaving 18 bases between. This CDR3 comprises 14 residues. The V gene's germline CDR1 is GTSNPN and CDR2 SVGIG (reference sequence). CDR3 DNA sequence: TGTGCCTGGACCGCCGGGGCCGTCATTTCTGAAGCTTTCTTT. Translation gives CAWTAGAVISEAFF.

The rearrangement uses TRBV7-2 and TRBJ2-3, with TRBD2 identical over 8 bases. Germline CDR1 reads SGHTA; CDR2 reads FQGNSA. Trimming removed 4 bases from V and 4 bases from J; junction bases left unmatched: 10. This CDR3 region has 16 residues. CDR3 amino acids: CASSSRPGGWPDTQYF. Here the CDR3 DNA reads TGTGCCAGCAGCTCCCGGCCGGGGGGGTGGCCAGATACGCAGTATTTT.